One and the same sample provided the 20 T cell receptor beta chains below, sequenced in a study of metastatic and nonmetastatic thyroid tumors. MiXCR reprocessed the PCR reads for TCRdb. The table has about 21,000 clones, 28% seen once. All patients were treatment-naive before thyroid surgery. Sequencing was performed on tumor tissue. The source is a male donor with papillary thyroid cancer or a benign thyroid nodule (not recorded which). Some clones in this sample may be carry-over from other donors' samples.

By sample fraction, this clone is medium-sized. The V gene is TRBV6-2 or TRBV6-3, the J gene TRBJ2-1; the D is unclear. With 0 bases removed from V and 6 bases from J, the gap between germline ends came to 12 bases. This CDR3 is built from 15 residues. Germline assignment: CDR1 MNHEY and CDR2 SVGEGT. The CDR3: CASSYSSSPGNEQFF. CDR3 nucleotides: TGTGCCAGCAGTTACTCGAGTTCCCCAGGCAATGAGCAGTTCTTC.

Note on this clone: Other DNA sequences within the sample encode an identical CDR3. This chain joins TRBV19 and TRBJ2-1; D is unresolved. The V gene's germline CDR1 is LNHDA and CDR2 SQIVND (reference sequence). V shed 6 bases and J shed 15 bases, with 18 bases lying between them. The CDR3 totals 12 residues. The CDR3 protein is CASSPGTTFRFF. The CDR3 nucleotides are TGTGCCAGTAGCCCCGGTACCACTTTCCGGTTCTTC.

The rearrangement joins TRBV7-2 to TRBJ2-2, with 8 bases lining up with TRBD1. CDR3 length equals 15 residues. Trimming took 5 bases from V and 1 from J; bases not matched to a gene: 3. Germline V gene sequence: CDR1 SGHTA, CDR2 FQGNSA. CDR3 in amino acids: CASSADRGNTGELFF. Written as DNA, the CDR3 is TGTGCCAGCAGCGCTGACAGGGGGAACACCGGGGAGCTGTTTTTT.

By share, this clone counts as medium-sized. The chain has TRBV28 and TRBJ1-5; 8 bases agree with TRBD1. Germline CDR1 is MDHEN and CDR2 is SYDVKM. The V segment lost 3 bases and the J segment 4 bases; nucleotides outside the gene matches: 17. CDR3 length: 19 amino acids. This CDR3 reads CASSLYRGAGTGKNQPQHF. DNA for the CDR3: TGTGCCAGCAGTTTGTACCGTGGCGCCGGGACAGGCAAAAATCAGCCCCAGCATTTT.

With regard to this clone: One base away lies a much larger clone, so this may be a sequencing read error. The chain links TRBV7-8 to TRBJ2-5; unclear D gene. V was trimmed by 0 bases and J by 7 bases, leaving 9 bases between them. Per germline, CDR1 SGHVS and CDR2 FQNEAQ. The CDR3 has 13 residues. In DNA form, the CDR3 reads TGTGCCAGCAGCTTAGCCAGGAAGGGGACCCAGTACTTC. Amino acids: CASSLARKGTQYF. Using reference TRBV7-8 and TRBJ2-5 for the parts outside the CDR3, the full variable domain is GAGVSQSPRYKVAKRGQDVALRCDPISGHVSLFWYQQALGQGPEFLTYFQNEAQLDKSGLPSDRFFAERPEGSVSTLKIQRTQQEDSAVYLCASSLARKGTQYFGPGTRLLVL.

This clone is termed medium-sized. The chain links TRBV28 to TRBJ2-2; the D is unclear. V lost 4 bases and J lost 4, with 7 bases in between. The CDR3 totals 13 residues. The germline CDR1 and CDR2 sequences are MDHEN and SYDVKM. CDR3 sequence reads: CASSWVSTGELFF. The CDR3 bases are TGTGCCAGCAGTTGGGTTAGCACCGGGGAGCTGTTTTTT.

This clone was detected only once. The chain recombines TRBV20-1 with TRBJ2-1; D uncertain. Germline lookup yields CDR1 DFQATT and CDR2 SNEGSKA (reference sequence). The CDR3 totals 11 residues. Trimming pared 5 bases from V and 6 bases from J, leaving 8 bases between. CDR3 in DNA: TGCAGTGCTGAGTATAGCAATGAGCAGTTCTTC. The encoded protein is CSAEYSNEQFF.

This clone has a count of ten or more. The genes are TRBV18 and TRBJ1-1, with 9 bases that match TRBD1. V lost 6 bases to trimming and J lost 3 bases; unmatched junction nucleotides: 5. The CDR3 is 14 amino acids. In germline, CDR1 is KGHSH, CDR2 LQKENI. DNA of the CDR3: TGTGCCAGCTCGCGGGACAGGGAGGACACTGAAGCTTTCTTT. Protein sequence: CASSRDREDTEAFF. Drawing the rest from reference TRBV18 and TRBJ1-1, the complete variable domain is NAGVMQNPRHLVRRRGQEARLRCSPMKGHSHVYWYRQLPEEGLKFMVYLQKENIIDESGMPKERFSAEFPKEGPSILRIQQVVRGDSAAYFCASSRDREDTEAFFGQGTRLTVV.

This clone has a count of ten or more. The V and J genes are TRBV11-3 and TRBJ2-5; D may match TRBD1 or TRBD2 (5 bases each). The germline V gene has CDR1 SGHNT and CDR2 YENEEA. V gave up 6 bases and J gave up 0 bases, with 8 bases separating them. The CDR3 totals 13 residues. This CDR3 reads CASRPGHQETQYF. The CDR3 nucleotides read TGTGCCAGCAGGCCGGGACACCAAGAGACCCAGTACTTC.

This clone was counted between two and nine times. Compared with germline, one end of the junction differs, possibly owing to a read error. This sequence joins TRBV5-1 and TRBJ2-1, with 12 nucleotides matching TRBD2. Germline V gene lookup returns CDR1 SGHRS and CDR2 YFSETQ. There are 16 residues in the CDR3. The CDR3 DNA reads TGCGCCAGCAGCATTACCAGGACTAGCGGGAACAATGAGCAGTTCTTT. Protein: CASSITRTSGNNEQFF.

The chain employs TRBV6-4 and TRBJ2-1, with D possibly matching TRBD2 (5 bases). With 0 bases removed from V and 4 bases from J, the gap between germline ends came to 10 bases. The CDR3 has 15 amino acids. The germline gives CDR1 MRHNA, CDR2 SNTAGT. The CDR3 loop is CASSDSAEPYNEQFF. Here the CDR3 DNA reads TGTGCCAGCAGTGACTCAGCGGAGCCTTACAATGAGCAGTTCTTC.

The chain is built from TRBV20-1 and TRBJ2-7; TRBD2 aligns across 12 bases. The CDR3 consists of 13 residues. Per the germline V gene, CDR1 is DFQATT and CDR2 is SNEGSKA (reference sequence). V was pared by 5 bases and J by 3 bases, with 2 bases of the junction left unmatched. CDR3 bases: TGCAGTGCTCCTAGCGGGAGGGACTACGAGCAGTACTTC. It is translated as CSAPSGRDYEQYF.

The J gene is TRBJ2-7, the V gene TRBV20-1, with D hard to call. The CDR3 is 11 residues long. Per germline, CDR1 DFQATT and CDR2 SNEGSKA (reference sequence). The V end lost 3 bases, the J end lost 4 bases, and 7 bases lay between the germline ends. CDR3 bases: TGCAGTGCTAGTGGCATTTACGAGCAGTACTTC. As protein: CSASGIYEQYF.

The rearrangement joins TRBV28 to TRBJ1-1; the D is unclear. Trimming shortened V by 7 bases and J by 6 bases, and 15 bases separated the two germline ends. Germline-derived CDR1 and CDR2 are MDHEN and SYDVKM. The CDR3 sequence is 13 residues long. CDR3 region: CASKIHYLPEAFF. CDR3 DNA: TGTGCCAGCAAAATACATTATTTGCCTGAAGCTTTCTTT.

The gene calls are TRBV5-1 and TRBJ2-7; D gene unclear. V was shortened by 0 bases and J by 4 bases, with 11 bases between the two germline ends. Germline lookup yields CDR1 SGHRS and CDR2 YFSETQ. The CDR3 totals 14 residues. The CDR3 sequence: CASSLDLAPYEQYF. Written as DNA, the CDR3 is TGCGCCAGCAGCTTGGACCTGGCGCCTTACGAGCAGTACTTC.

Of note for this clone: At one of its ends the junction is not consistent with the germline gene, which may arise from a read error. The chain has TRBV5-1 and TRBJ2-1; 9 nucleotides match TRBD2. Germline V gene lookup returns CDR1 SGHRS and CDR2 YFSETQ. This CDR3 has 14 residues. CDR3 nucleotides: TGCGCCAGCTCGGCGGGAGGGCCGACGTATGAGCAGTTCTTT. Amino acid sequence: CASSAGGPTYEQFF.

Within the sample, this clone is medium-sized. The rearrangement links TRBV6-1 to TRBJ1-6; tentative D call: TRBD1 (6 bases). This CDR3 has 17 residues. V was shortened by 5 bases and J by 8 bases, with 22 bases between the two germline ends. Per the germline V gene, CDR1 is MNHNS and CDR2 is SASEGT. This CDR3 is CASSLTIGGVGDSPLHF. In nucleotides, the CDR3 is TGTGCCAGCAGTCTTACTATTGGGGGCGTGGGCGATTCACCCCTCCACTTT.

Turning to this clone: A junction boundary mismatches the germline segment, possibly from a read error. The chain uses TRBV5-4 and TRBJ1-1; perhaps TRBD1 as D (6 bases). CDR1 is SGHNT, CDR2 YYREEE, per germline (reference sequence). The CDR3 sequence is 13 residues long. The CDR3 coding sequence is TGTGCCAGCGGCTTTGAGGGGGACACTGAGGCTTTCTTT. Amino acids: CASGFEGDTEAFF.

There are many counts of this clone. The genes are TRBV9 and TRBJ2-1; TRBD2 matches 16 bases. After removal of 0 bases from V and 6 bases from J, the junction contained 3 bases not matched to a gene. From germline, CDR1 is SGDLS and CDR2 YYNGEE. The CDR3 loop spans 17 amino acids. Here the CDR3 reads CASSVGGLAGGSNEQFF. In DNA, the CDR3 is TGTGCCAGCAGCGTAGGGGGACTAGCGGGAGGGAGCAATGAGCAGTTCTTC.

V usage is TRBV4-3 and J usage is TRBJ2-7; 11 positions agree with TRBD2. V gave up 1 base and J gave up 1 base; unmatched junction bases: 0. Germline CDR1 and CDR2: LGHNA and YSLEER. The CDR3 sequence is 15 residues long. CDR3 DNA sequence: TGCGCCAGCAGCCAAGCTAGCGGGAGGTCCTACGAGCAGTACTTC. Its protein is CASSQASGRSYEQYF.